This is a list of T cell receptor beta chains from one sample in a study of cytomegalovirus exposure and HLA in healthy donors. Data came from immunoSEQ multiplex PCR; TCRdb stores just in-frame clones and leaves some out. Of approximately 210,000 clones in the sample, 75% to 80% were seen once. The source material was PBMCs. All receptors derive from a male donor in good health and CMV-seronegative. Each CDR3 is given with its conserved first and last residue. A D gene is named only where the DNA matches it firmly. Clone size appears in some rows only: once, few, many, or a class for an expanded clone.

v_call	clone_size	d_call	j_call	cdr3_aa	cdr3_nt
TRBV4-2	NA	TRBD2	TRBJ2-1	CASSQERGDYNEQFF	TGTGCCAGCAGCCAAGAGCGGGGGGACTACAATGAGCAGTTCTTC
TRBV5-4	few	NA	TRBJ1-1	CASSLGEGVNTEAFF	TGTGCCAGCAGCTTGGGGGAAGGGGTGAACACTGAAGCTTTCTTT
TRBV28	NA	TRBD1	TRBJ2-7	CASSLGQGASAEQYF	TGTGCCAGCAGTCTGGGCCAGGGGGCGTCGGCCGAGCAGTACTTC
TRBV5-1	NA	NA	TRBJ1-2	CASSSGGPAGGYGYTF	TGCGCCAGCAGCTCGGGGGGACCGGCCGGGGGCTATGGCTACACCTTC
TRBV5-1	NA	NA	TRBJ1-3	CASKEGLSGNTIYF	TGCGCCAGCAAGGAGGGGCTCTCTGGAAACACCATATATTTT
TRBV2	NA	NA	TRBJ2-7	CASSEGTPYEQYF	TGTGCCAGCAGTGAAGGGACACCCTACGAGCAGTACTTC
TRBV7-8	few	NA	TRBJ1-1	CASSLDGRGTEAFF	TGTGCCAGCAGCTTAGATGGCAGGGGCACTGAAGCTTTCTTT
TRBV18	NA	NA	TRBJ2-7	CASSPRAYEQYF	TGTGCCAGCTCACCGCGGGCCTACGAGCAGTACTTC
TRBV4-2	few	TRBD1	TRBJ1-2	CASSQEIRTGGDGYTF	TGTGCCAGCAGCCAAGAAATCAGGACAGGGGGCGATGGCTACACCTTC
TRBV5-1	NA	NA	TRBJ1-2	CATNREGQSNYGYTF	TGCGCCACCAACCGGGAAGGACAGAGTAACTATGGCTACACCTTC
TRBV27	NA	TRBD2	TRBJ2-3	CASSLYSGGAPPDTQYF	TGTGCCAGCAGTTTATATAGCGGGGGGGCCCCCCCAGATACGCAGTATTTT
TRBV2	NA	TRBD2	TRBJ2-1	CASSDGTSGRGFGFYEQFF	TGTGCCAGCAGTGACGGTACTAGCGGGAGAGGTTTTGGATTTTATGAGCAGTTCTTC
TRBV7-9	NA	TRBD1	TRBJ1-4	CASSYRQGTATNEKLFF	TGTGCCAGCAGCTACAGACAGGGGACAGCAACTAATGAAAAACTGTTTTTT
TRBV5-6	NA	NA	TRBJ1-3	CASSFGGFGNTIYF	TGTGCCAGCAGCTTTGGGGGGTTTGGAAACACCATATATTTT
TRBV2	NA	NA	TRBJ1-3	CASSELGGTGNTIYF	TGTGCCAGCAGTGAACTCGGGGGAACTGGAAACACCATATATTTT
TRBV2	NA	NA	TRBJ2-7	CASCSLGGDVYEQYF	TGTGCCAGCTGTTCTCTTGGCGGGGATGTCTACGAGCAGTACTTC
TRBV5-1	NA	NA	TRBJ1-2	CASSATEFYGYTF	TGCGCCAGCAGCGCGACAGAATTCTATGGCTACACCTTC
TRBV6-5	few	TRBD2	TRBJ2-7	CASTRGTSGFYEQYF	TGTGCCAGCACCAGAGGGACTAGCGGGTTTTACGAGCAGTACTTC
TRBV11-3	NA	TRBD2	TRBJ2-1	CASSLVQFLAGGPFREQFF	TGTGCCAGCAGCTTAGTCCAATTCTTAGCGGGAGGGCCCTTTCGGGAGCAGTTCTTC
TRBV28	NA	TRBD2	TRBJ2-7	CASSLKGFGLAGSYEQYF	TGTGCCAGCAGTTTAAAGGGGTTCGGGCTAGCGGGTTCCTACGAGCAGTACTTC
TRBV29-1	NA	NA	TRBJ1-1	CSVGEGVTEAFF	TGCAGCGTGGGGGAGGGGGTCACTGAAGCTTTCTTT
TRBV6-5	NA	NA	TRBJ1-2	CASRPTGSGYTF	TGTGCCAGCAGACCTACAGGGAGTGGCTACACCTTC
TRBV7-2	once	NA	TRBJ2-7	CASSLATYEQYF	TGTGCCAGCAGCTTAGCCACATACGAGCAGTACTTC
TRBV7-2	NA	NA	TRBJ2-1	CASIVGVVGNEQFF	TGTGCCAGCATCGTGGGAGTGGTAGGCAATGAGCAGTTCTTC
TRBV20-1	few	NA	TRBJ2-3	CSGSRGDTQYF	TGCAGTGGATCTAGGGGAGATACGCAGTATTTT
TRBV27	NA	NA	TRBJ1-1	CASGIGGNTEAFF	TGTGCCAGCGGAATTGGGGGCAACACTGAAGCTTTCTTT
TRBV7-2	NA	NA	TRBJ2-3	CASSLAADTQYF	TGTGCCAGCAGCTTAGCGGCTGATACGCAGTATTTT
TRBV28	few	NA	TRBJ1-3	CASSLGRGSGNTIYF	TGTGCCAGCAGTTTGGGCAGGGGCTCTGGAAACACCATATATTTT
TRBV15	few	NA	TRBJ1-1	CATSRDFRGNTEAFF	TGTGCCACCAGCAGAGATTTCCGGGGGAACACTGAAGCTTTCTTT
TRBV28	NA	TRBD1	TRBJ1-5	CASRSDRVQPQHF	TGTGCCAGCAGGTCGGACAGGGTTCAGCCCCAGCATTTT
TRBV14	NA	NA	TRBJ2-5	CASSQGGEETQYF	TGTGCCAGCAGCCAAGGAGGTGAAGAGACCCAGTACTTC
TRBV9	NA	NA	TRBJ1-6	CASSVEGFNSPLHF	TGTGCCAGCAGCGTAGAGGGGTTCAATTCACCCCTCCACTTT
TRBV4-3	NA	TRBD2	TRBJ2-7	CANSQGASGGRDEQYF	TGCGCCAACAGCCAAGGGGCCAGCGGGGGTCGGGACGAGCAGTACTTC
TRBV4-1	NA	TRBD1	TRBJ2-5	CASSQVGGQRGETQYF	TGCGCCAGCAGCCAAGTTGGGGGACAGCGAGGAGAGACCCAGTACTTC
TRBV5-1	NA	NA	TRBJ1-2	CASSFDSNYGYTF	TGCGCCAGCAGCTTTGACAGTAACTATGGCTACACCTTC
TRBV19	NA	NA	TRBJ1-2	CASSVSGRYGYTF	TGTGCCAGTAGTGTGTCTGGGAGGTATGGCTACACCTTC
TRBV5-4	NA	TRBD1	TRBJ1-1	CASSSNRGVTEAFF	TGTGCCAGCAGCTCAAACAGGGGCGTCACTGAAGCTTTCTTT
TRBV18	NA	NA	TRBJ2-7	CASLGFDRAPFYEQYF	TGTGCCAGCTTGGGGTTCGACAGAGCTCCTTTCTACGAGCAGTACTTC
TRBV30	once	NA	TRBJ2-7	CAWSVLGSGEQYF	TGTGCCTGGAGCGTCTTGGGTTCGGGCGAGCAGTACTTC
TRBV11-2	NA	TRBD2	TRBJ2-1	CASSSVAGAAWEQFF	TGTGCCAGCAGCTCAGTAGCGGGAGCGGCTTGGGAGCAGTTCTTC
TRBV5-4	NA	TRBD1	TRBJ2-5	CASSLRTGQETQYF	TGTGCCAGCAGCTTAAGGACAGGACAAGAGACCCAGTACTTC